This TCR beta chain was obtained from a study of T cells in tumors after PD-1 blockade. This clone was detected only a few times. This CDR3 is 15 amino acids long. The junction had 4 bases not matched to a gene; V was cut back by 2 bases and J by 2 bases. From germline, CDR1 is SGHTA and CDR2 FQGNSA. Assay: immunoSEQ multiplex PCR; the TCRdb copy retains only in-frame clones and omits some. This table holds about 63,000 clones, about 74% found once. Sequencing was performed on PBMCs, taken after anti-PD-1 treatment. The gene calls are TRBV7-2 and TRBJ2-7; 9 bases are shared with TRBD1. The clonotype was recovered from a human donor with basal cell carcinoma. This CDR3 is CASSLRDREAYEQYF. In nucleotides, the CDR3 is TGTGCCAGCAGCTTACGGGACAGGGAGGCCTACGAGCAGTACTTC.